The 2 T cell receptor beta chains below come from one sample, sequenced in a study of graft-versus-host responses after intestinal transplantation. No antigen has been assigned to these receptors. Method: immunoSEQ multiplex PCR; TCRdb's copy keeps in-frame clones and lacks some. The sample carries approximately 82,000 clones, roughly 91% recorded once. The material sequenced was unstimulated CD8+ T cells sorted from spleen or lymph node cells, taken before transplant. Source of these receptors: a human donor who was the organ donor for an intestinal transplant.

The chain carries TRBV4-1 and TRBJ2-7; D unclear. Trimming left V 6 bases short and J 0 bases short, with 6 bases between. CDR1 MGHRA and CDR2 YSYEKL come from the germline V gene. The CDR3 loop spans 12 amino acids. In nucleotides, the CDR3 is TGCGCCAGCAGTGGCAGCTCCTACGAGCAGTACTTC. It yields the protein CASSGSSYEQYF.

V usage is TRBV11-1 and J usage is TRBJ2-7, with D perhaps TRBD2 (5 bases). With 1 base removed from V and 3 bases from J, the gap between germline ends came to 13 bases. In germline, CDR1 is SGHAT, CDR2 FQDESV (reference sequence). This CDR3 is built from 15 residues. In nucleotides, the CDR3 is TGTGCCAGCAGCTTAGTTTCAGGAGGAGGCTACGAGCAGTACTTC. Protein product: CASSLVSGGGYEQYF.